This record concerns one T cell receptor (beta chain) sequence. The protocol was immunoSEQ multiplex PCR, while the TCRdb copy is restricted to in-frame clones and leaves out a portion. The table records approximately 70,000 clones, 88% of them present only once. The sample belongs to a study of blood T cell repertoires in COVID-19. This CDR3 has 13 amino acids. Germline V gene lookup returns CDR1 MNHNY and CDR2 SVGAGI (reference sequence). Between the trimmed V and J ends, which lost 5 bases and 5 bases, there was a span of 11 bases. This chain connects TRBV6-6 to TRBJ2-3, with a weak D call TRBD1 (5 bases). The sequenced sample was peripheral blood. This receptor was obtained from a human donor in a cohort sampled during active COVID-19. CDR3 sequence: CASSAGSRDTQYF. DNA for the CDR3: TGTGCCAGCAGTGCAGGGTCACGAGATACGCAGTATTTT.